The rows below give T cell receptor beta chains drawn from one sample of a study of blood T cells in healthy people across ages. From the 5' RACE reads, TCRdb called clonotypes with MiXCR, one entry per CDR3 protein. This repertoire shows about 630,000 distinct CDR3 sequences, around a fifth found once; its top ten account for roughly 3.9%. The material sequenced was blood. The receptors here all came from a man between 65 and 80 years old in good health. Both conserved end residues are part of each CDR3. The order of the fields is J gene, clone size, D gene, V gene, CDR3 protein, CDR3 DNA. The D gene is left open where the match is weak. Where a row states a size, it is once, few, many or the class of an expanded clone; other rows omit it.

J: TRBJ2-3; size: -; D: -; V: TRBV7-8; CDR3: CASSVGAQTDTQYF; DNA: TGTGCCAGCAGCGTGGGGGCGCAAACAGATACGCAGTATTTT
J: TRBJ2-7; size: -; D: -; V: TRBV24-1; CDR3: CATSDGLAGSSYEQYF; DNA: TGTGCCACCAGTGATGGTTTGGCGGGGAGCTCCTACGAGCAGTACTTC
J: TRBJ2-2; size: -; D: -; V: TRBV5-1; CDR3: CASSSGTLHTGELFF; DNA: TGCGCCAGCAGCTCGGGGACACTGCACACCGGGGAGCTGTTTTTT
J: TRBJ2-5; size: many; D: -; V: TRBV7-6; CDR3: CASSLNGGAGETQYF; DNA: TGTGCCAGCAGCTTAAATGGGGGGGCTGGGGAGACCCAGTACTTC
J: TRBJ2-7; size: once; D: -; V: TRBV5-1; CDR3: CASSVQQGPYEQYF; DNA: TGCGCCAGCTCGGTCCAACAGGGCCCCTACGAGCAGTACTTC
J: TRBJ2-7; size: -; D: -; V: TRBV4-3; CDR3: CASSQDWVGVDSYEQYF; DNA: TGCGCCAGCAGCCAAGATTGGGTTGGGGTAGATTCCTACGAGCAGTACTTC
J: TRBJ2-4; size: few; D: TRBD2; V: TRBV7-2; CDR3: CASSGLVDLAKNIQYF; DNA: TGTGCCAGCAGCGGACTAGTGGATCTAGCCAAAAACATTCAGTACTTC
J: TRBJ2-4; size: few; D: TRBD2; V: TRBV4-3; CDR3: CASSQDASGSVKSIQYF; DNA: TGCGCCAGCAGCCAAGATGCTAGCGGGAGTGTCAAAAGCATTCAGTACTTC
J: TRBJ2-7; size: few; D: -; V: TRBV28; CDR3: CASSLEPRSYEQYF; DNA: TGTGCCAGCAGTTTAGAACCCCGGTCCTACGAGCAGTACTTC
J: TRBJ2-1; size: few; D: -; V: TRBV20-1; CDR3: CSARDSRYYNEQFF; DNA: TGCAGTGCCCGGGACTCCAGGTACTACAATGAGCAGTTCTTC
J: TRBJ2-4; size: few; D: -; V: TRBV9; CDR3: CASSVATNIENIQYF; DNA: TGTGCCAGCAGCGTAGCCACCAACATTGAAAACATTCAGTACTTC
J: TRBJ1-4; size: -; D: -; V: TRBV10-3; CDR3: CAISDAIQATNEKLFF; DNA: TGTGCCATCAGCGACGCCATCCAGGCAACTAATGAAAAACTGTTTTTT
J: TRBJ1-5; size: few; D: -; V: TRBV2; CDR3: CASSVGGAQQPQHF; DNA: TGTGCCAGCAGTGTAGGGGGGGCACAGCAGCCCCAGCATTTT
J: TRBJ2-3; size: -; D: -; V: TRBV13; CDR3: CTSSLDNSRSTDTQYF; DNA: TGTACCAGCAGCTTAGATAATTCACGAAGCACAGATACGCAGTATTTT
J: TRBJ2-1; size: -; D: TRBD2; V: TRBV7-2; CDR3: CASSLPGTSYNEQFF; DNA: TGTGCCAGCAGCCTACCCGGGACTAGCTACAATGAGCAGTTCTTC
J: TRBJ2-5; size: -; D: -; V: TRBV7-2; CDR3: CASSSFEEQYF; DNA: TGTGCCAGCAGCTCCTTTGAAGAGCAGTACTTC
J: TRBJ2-3; size: -; D: TRBD2; V: TRBV7-2; CDR3: CASSLTSGSAPDTQYF; DNA: TGTGCCAGCAGCTTGACTAGCGGGAGTGCACCAGATACGCAGTATTTT
J: TRBJ2-7; size: -; D: TRBD2; V: TRBV7-2; CDR3: CASSYFLAGIGSYELYF; DNA: TGTGCCAGCAGCTACTTCCTAGCGGGGATAGGCTCCTACGAGCTGTACTTC
J: TRBJ2-1; size: -; D: -; V: TRBV11-2; CDR3: CASSSTTGNNEQFF; DNA: TGTGCCAGCAGCTCCACGACTGGGAACAATGAGCAGTTCTTC
J: TRBJ2-3; size: -; D: TRBD2; V: TRBV7-9; CDR3: CASSRLAGGPRADTQYF; DNA: TGTGCCAGCAGCCGACTAGCGGGAGGGCCCAGGGCAGATACGCAGTATTTT
J: TRBJ2-7; size: few; D: -; V: TRBV28; CDR3: CASNPGQTSYEQYF; DNA: TGTGCCAGTAACCCTGGGCAGACCTCCTACGAGCAGTACTTC
J: TRBJ2-3; size: -; D: TRBD2; V: TRBV12-3/TRBV12-4; CDR3: CASSVAGRVTDTQYF; DNA: TGTGCCAGCAGTGTAGCGGGGAGGGTGACAGATACGCAGTATTTT
J: TRBJ1-2; size: -; D: -; V: TRBV2; CDR3: CASSVTVEGYTF; DNA: TGTGCCAGCAGTGTGACAGTGGAGGGCTACACCTTC
J: TRBJ2-7; size: -; D: -; V: TRBV4-1; CDR3: CASSQEGPDYEQYF; DNA: TGCGCCAGCAGCCAAGAGGGACCGGACTACGAGCAGTACTTC
J: TRBJ2-1; size: -; D: TRBD1; V: TRBV20-1; CDR3: CSARGPGTGRHEQFF; DNA: TGCAGTGCTAGAGGACCAGGGACAGGGAGACATGAGCAGTTCTTC
J: TRBJ2-7; size: few; D: TRBD2; V: TRBV28; CDR3: CASSRSAGGNYEQYF; DNA: TGTGCCAGCAGTAGATCAGCGGGAGGAAACTACGAGCAGTACTTC
J: TRBJ1-1; size: -; D: -; V: TRBV7-9; CDR3: CASSVQGPSTEAFF; DNA: TGTGCCAGCAGCGTACAGGGCCCGAGCACTGAAGCTTTCTTT
J: TRBJ1-6; size: -; D: -; V: TRBV6-1; CDR3: CASSETTGHVF; DNA: TGTGCCAGCAGTGAAACAACCGGACATGTCTTT
J: TRBJ2-3; size: few; D: -; V: TRBV7-2; CDR3: CASSLIGASTDTQYF; DNA: TGTGCCAGCAGCTTAATAGGTGCTAGCACAGATACGCAGTATTTT
J: TRBJ2-7; size: few; D: -; V: TRBV27; CDR3: CASKAGTDSYEQYF; DNA: TGTGCCAGCAAAGCCGGGACTGACTCCTACGAGCAGTACTTC
J: TRBJ2-7; size: -; D: TRBD1; V: TRBV5-1; CDR3: CASSRTGLTNGAYEQYF; DNA: TGCGCCAGCAGCCGGACAGGGCTGACAAATGGAGCCTACGAGCAGTACTTC
J: TRBJ2-5; size: -; D: TRBD1; V: TRBV2; CDR3: CASTRDRQETQYF; DNA: TGTGCCAGCACAAGGGACAGACAAGAGACCCAGTACTTC
J: TRBJ2-7; size: -; D: TRBD1; V: TRBV3-1; CDR3: CASRPQGVSYEQYF; DNA: TGTGCCAGCAGGCCACAGGGGGTTTCCTACGAGCAGTACTTC
J: TRBJ2-7; size: many; D: -; V: TRBV4-2; CDR3: CASSQEAELALYEQYF; DNA: TGTGCCAGCAGCCAAGAAGCTGAACTAGCCCTATACGAGCAGTACTTC
J: TRBJ2-1; size: few; D: TRBD1; V: TRBV29-1; CDR3: CSVAGTGVYNEQFF; DNA: TGCAGCGTTGCTGGGACAGGGGTCTACAATGAGCAGTTCTTC
J: TRBJ1-5; size: -; D: TRBD1; V: TRBV20-1; CDR3: CSANPGQGGDQPQHF; DNA: TGCAGTGCCAATCCCGGACAGGGAGGGGATCAGCCCCAGCATTTT
J: TRBJ2-5; size: few; D: -; V: TRBV7-3; CDR3: CASSPHREETQYF; DNA: TGTGCCAGCAGCCCCCACAGGGAAGAGACCCAGTACTTC
J: TRBJ2-1; size: -; D: -; V: TRBV4-1; CDR3: CASSQGRADRVGNEQFF; DNA: TGCGCCAGCAGCCAAGGGAGAGCGGATAGGGTCGGCAATGAGCAGTTCTTC
J: TRBJ1-1; size: -; D: -; V: TRBV14; CDR3: CASSQAWRKGGYTEAFF; DNA: TGTGCCAGCAGCCAAGCCTGGAGAAAGGGGGGCTACACTGAAGCTTTCTTT
J: TRBJ2-3; size: -; D: -; V: TRBV24-1; CDR3: CATSDFTDTQYF; DNA: TGTGCCACCAGTGATTTCACAGATACGCAGTATTTT
J: TRBJ1-1; size: -; D: TRBD1; V: TRBV5-1; CDR3: CASSPGDRDYTEAFF; DNA: TGCGCCAGCAGCCCGGGGGACAGGGATTACACTGAAGCTTTCTTT
J: TRBJ1-2; size: few; D: -; V: TRBV2; CDR3: CASRPDSKSGYTF; DNA: TGTGCCAGCAGGCCCGACAGCAAGAGTGGCTACACCTTC
J: TRBJ2-3; size: few; D: -; V: TRBV7-2; CDR3: CASSLGALMRGADTQYF; DNA: TGTGCCAGCAGCTTAGGCGCTCTGATGAGAGGTGCAGATACGCAGTATTTT
J: TRBJ2-7; size: few; D: -; V: TRBV9; CDR3: CARLGEQYF; DNA: TGTGCCAGGCTTGGGGAGCAGTACTTC
J: TRBJ2-1; size: -; D: -; V: TRBV27; CDR3: CASSFTPEPVQFF; DNA: TGTGCCAGCAGTTTTACCCCAGAGCCCGTTCAGTTCTTC
J: TRBJ2-5; size: -; D: TRBD2; V: TRBV18; CDR3: CASSPQLAGGGETQYF; DNA: TGTGCCAGCTCACCCCAACTAGCGGGAGGAGGGGAGACCCAGTACTTC
J: TRBJ2-1; size: few; D: -; V: TRBV5-1; CDR3: CASSRDYEQFF; DNA: TGCGCCAGCAGCCGGGACTATGAGCAGTTCTTC
J: TRBJ2-5; size: -; D: -; V: TRBV7-2; CDR3: CASSRDAGETQYF; DNA: TGTGCCAGCAGCAGGGACGCGGGGGAGACCCAGTACTTC
J: TRBJ2-3; size: few; D: -; V: TRBV20-1; CDR3: CSTRDQSGSTDTQYF; DNA: TGCAGTACTAGAGATCAAAGCGGGAGCACAGATACGCAGTATTTT
J: TRBJ2-7; size: -; D: -; V: TRBV10-3; CDR3: CAISEAPQARYEQYF; DNA: TGTGCCATCAGTGAGGCCCCCCAGGCGCGCTACGAGCAGTACTTC
J: TRBJ2-7; size: many; D: -; V: TRBV20-1; CDR3: CSASLGSYEQYF; DNA: TGCAGTGCTAGCCTAGGCTCCTACGAGCAGTACTTC
J: TRBJ2-6; size: few; D: -; V: TRBV5-1; CDR3: CASTRGETGANVLTF; DNA: TGCGCCAGCACGAGGGGGGAGACTGGGGCCAACGTCCTGACTTTC
J: TRBJ2-7; size: many; D: -; V: TRBV4-3; CDR3: CASSRSLGVYEQYF; DNA: TGCGCCAGCAGCCGGAGCCTTGGGGTCTACGAGCAGTACTTC
J: TRBJ2-5; size: few; D: TRBD1; V: TRBV6-2/TRBV6-3; CDR3: CASTSTGGQETQYF; DNA: TGTGCCAGCACCAGCACAGGGGGCCAAGAGACCCAGTACTTC
J: TRBJ2-7; size: -; D: TRBD2; V: TRBV2; CDR3: CASSATSGYGYEQYF; DNA: TGTGCCAGCAGCGCGACTAGCGGGTACGGCTACGAGCAGTACTTC
J: TRBJ1-2; size: few; D: -; V: TRBV4-1; CDR3: CASSQDPTVNYGYTF; DNA: TGCGCCAGCAGCCAAGATCCGACAGTGAACTATGGCTACACCTTC
J: TRBJ2-3; size: -; D: -; V: TRBV15; CDR3: CATSRDRQGADTQYF; DNA: TGTGCCACCAGCAGAGATCGGCAGGGTGCAGATACGCAGTATTTT
J: TRBJ2-3; size: -; D: -; V: TRBV20-1; CDR3: CSASVRTSTDTQYF; DNA: TGCAGTGCTAGTGTCAGGACTAGCACAGATACGCAGTATTTT
J: TRBJ2-1; size: few; D: TRBD1; V: TRBV4-1; CDR3: CASSQIPGQNNEQFF; DNA: TGCGCCAGCAGCCAGATTCCGGGACAGAACAATGAGCAGTTCTTC